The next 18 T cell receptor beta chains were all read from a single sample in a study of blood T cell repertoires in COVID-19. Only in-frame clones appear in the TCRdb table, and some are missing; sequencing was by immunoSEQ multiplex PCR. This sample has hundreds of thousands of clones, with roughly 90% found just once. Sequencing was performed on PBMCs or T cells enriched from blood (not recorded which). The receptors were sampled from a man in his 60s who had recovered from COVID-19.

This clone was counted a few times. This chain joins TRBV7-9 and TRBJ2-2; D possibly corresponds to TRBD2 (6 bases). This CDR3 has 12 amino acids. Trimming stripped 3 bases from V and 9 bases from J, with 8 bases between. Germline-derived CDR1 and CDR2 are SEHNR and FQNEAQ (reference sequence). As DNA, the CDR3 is TGTGCCAGCAGCTTGGAGGGGAGGGAGCTGTTTTTT. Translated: CASSLEGRELFF.

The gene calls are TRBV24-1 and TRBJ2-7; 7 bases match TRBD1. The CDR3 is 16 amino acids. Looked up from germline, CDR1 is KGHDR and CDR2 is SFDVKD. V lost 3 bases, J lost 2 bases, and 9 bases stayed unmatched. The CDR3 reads CATSDLRPGQPYEQYF. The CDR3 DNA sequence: TGTGCCACCAGTGATCTAAGACCGGGACAGCCCTACGAGCAGTACTTC.

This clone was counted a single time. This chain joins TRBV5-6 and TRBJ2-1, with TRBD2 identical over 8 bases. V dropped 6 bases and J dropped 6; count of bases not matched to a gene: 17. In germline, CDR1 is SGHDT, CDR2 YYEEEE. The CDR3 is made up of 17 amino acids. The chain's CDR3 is CASTLGGDSGKVNEQFF. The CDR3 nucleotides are TGTGCCAGCACCCTGGGAGGGGATAGCGGGAAAGTCAATGAGCAGTTCTTC.

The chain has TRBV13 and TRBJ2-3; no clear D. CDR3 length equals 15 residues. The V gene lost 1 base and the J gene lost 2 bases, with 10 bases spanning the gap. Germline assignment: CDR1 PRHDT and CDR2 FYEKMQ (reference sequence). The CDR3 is CASSLVAETTDTQYF. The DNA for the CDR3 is TGTGCCAGCAGCTTAGTTGCGGAGACCACAGATACGCAGTATTTT. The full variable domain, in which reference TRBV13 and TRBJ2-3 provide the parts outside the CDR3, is AAGVIQSPRHLIKEKRETATLKCYPIPRHDTVYWYQQGPGQDPQFLISFYEKMQSDKGSIPDRFSAQQFSDYHSELNMSSLELGDSALYFCASSLVAETTDTQYFGPGTRLTVL.

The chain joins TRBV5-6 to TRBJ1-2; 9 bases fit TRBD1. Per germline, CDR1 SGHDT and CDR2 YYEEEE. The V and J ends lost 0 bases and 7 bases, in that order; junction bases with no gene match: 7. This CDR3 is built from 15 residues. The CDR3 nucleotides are TGTGCCAGCAGCTTGGAGGGACAGGGTTTAGGTGGCTACACCTTC. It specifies CASSLEGQGLGGYTF.

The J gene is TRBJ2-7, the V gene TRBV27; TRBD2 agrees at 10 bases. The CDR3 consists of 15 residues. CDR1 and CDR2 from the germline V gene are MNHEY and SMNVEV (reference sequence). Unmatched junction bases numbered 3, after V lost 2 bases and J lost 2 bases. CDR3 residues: CASSLQRGGTYEQYF. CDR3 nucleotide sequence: TGTGCCAGCAGTTTACAGCGGGGGGGCACCTACGAGCAGTACTTC.

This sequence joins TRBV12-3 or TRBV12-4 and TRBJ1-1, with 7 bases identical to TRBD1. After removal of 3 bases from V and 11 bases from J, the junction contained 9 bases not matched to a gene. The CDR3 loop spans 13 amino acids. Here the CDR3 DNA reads TGTGCCAGCAGTTTTTCCGGGACAGAGAGGGCTTTCTTT. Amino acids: CASSFSGTERAFF.

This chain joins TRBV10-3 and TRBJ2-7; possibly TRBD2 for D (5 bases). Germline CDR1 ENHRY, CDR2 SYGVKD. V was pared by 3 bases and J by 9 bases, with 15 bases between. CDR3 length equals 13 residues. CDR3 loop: CAISDGEGLMQYF. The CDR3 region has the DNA TGTGCCATCAGTGACGGGGAAGGGCTTATGCAGTACTTC.

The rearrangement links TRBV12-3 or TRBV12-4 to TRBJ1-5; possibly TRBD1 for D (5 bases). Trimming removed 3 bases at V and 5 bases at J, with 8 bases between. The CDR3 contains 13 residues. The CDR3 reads CASSFGGYQPQHF. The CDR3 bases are TGTGCCAGCAGTTTTGGGGGGTATCAGCCCCAGCATTTT.

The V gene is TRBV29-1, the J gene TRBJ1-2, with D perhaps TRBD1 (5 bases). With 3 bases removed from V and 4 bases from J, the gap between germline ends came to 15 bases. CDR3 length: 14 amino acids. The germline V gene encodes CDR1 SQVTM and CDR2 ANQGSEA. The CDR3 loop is CSVDRENLLYGYTF. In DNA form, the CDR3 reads TGCAGCGTTGACAGGGAAAATCTTCTCTATGGCTACACCTTC.

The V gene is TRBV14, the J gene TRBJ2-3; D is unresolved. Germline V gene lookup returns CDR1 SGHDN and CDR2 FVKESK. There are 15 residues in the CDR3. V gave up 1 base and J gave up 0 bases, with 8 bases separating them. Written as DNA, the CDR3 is TGTGCCAGCAGCCAAGTTCCCACTAGCACAGATACGCAGTATTTT. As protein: CASSQVPTSTDTQYF.

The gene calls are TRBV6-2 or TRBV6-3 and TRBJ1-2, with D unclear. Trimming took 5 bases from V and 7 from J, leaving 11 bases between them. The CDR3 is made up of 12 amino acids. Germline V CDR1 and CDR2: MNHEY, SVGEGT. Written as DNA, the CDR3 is TGTGCCAGCAGTGATCCCGCGAGTGGCTACACCTTC. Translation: CASSDPASGYTF.

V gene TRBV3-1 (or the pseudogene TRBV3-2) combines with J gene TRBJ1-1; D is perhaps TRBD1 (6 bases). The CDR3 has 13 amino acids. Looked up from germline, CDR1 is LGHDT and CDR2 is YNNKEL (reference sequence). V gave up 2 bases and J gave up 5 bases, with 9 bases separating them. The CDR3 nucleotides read TGTGCCAGCAGCCAACCACAGGGAACTGAAGCTTTCTTT. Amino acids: CASSQPQGTEAFF.

CDR3 nucleotides: TGTGCCAGCAGTTTATCTGGCCGTTCCTATAATTCACCCCTCCACTTT. Translating it yields CASSLSGRSYNSPLHF. This rearrangement joins TRBV27 to TRBJ1-6, with no clear D. This CDR3 comprises 16 residues. Germline CDR1 MNHEY, CDR2 SMNVEV (reference sequence). Trimming shortened V by 0 bases and J by 1 base, and 7 bases separated the two germline ends.

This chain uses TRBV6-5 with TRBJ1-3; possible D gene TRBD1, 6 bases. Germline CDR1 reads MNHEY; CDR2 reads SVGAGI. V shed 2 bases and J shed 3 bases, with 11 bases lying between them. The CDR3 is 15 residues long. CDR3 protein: CASSYRGSFGNTIYF. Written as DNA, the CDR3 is TGTGCCAGCAGTTACAGGGGGAGCTTTGGAAACACCATATATTTT.

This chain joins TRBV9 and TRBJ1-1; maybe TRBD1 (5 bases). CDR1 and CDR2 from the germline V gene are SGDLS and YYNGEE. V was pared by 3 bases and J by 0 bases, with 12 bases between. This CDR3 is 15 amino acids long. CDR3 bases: TGTGCCAGCAGCGCAACTTCGACAGTGAACACTGAAGCTTTCTTT. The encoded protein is CASSATSTVNTEAFF.

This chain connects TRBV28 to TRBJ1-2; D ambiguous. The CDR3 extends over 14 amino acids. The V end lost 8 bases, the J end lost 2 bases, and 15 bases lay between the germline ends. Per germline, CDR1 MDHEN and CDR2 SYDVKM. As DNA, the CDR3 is TGTGCCAGCTCCAGAGTTGCTAGGAACTATGGCTACACCTTC. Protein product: CASSRVARNYGYTF.

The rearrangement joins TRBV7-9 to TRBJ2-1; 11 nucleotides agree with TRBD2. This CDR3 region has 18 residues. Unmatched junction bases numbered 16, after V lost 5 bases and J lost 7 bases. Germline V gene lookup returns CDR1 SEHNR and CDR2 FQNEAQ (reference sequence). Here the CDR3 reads CASSKRLAGGLRMNEQFF. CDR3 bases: TGTGCCAGCAGCAAAAGGCTAGCGGGAGGTCTTAGGATGAATGAGCAGTTCTTC.